This TCR beta chain came from a study of cytomegalovirus exposure and HLA in healthy donors. Overall study results and limits: TCR beta chains associated with HLA were, in a later analysis, more clonally expanded than equally common others. Per a prior analysis, the majority of TCR beta V segments were productive roughly 90% or roughly 30% of the time. Association with HLA alleles at 0.05 false discovery rate was found for 16,951 TCR beta sequences in a later analysis.

Researchers ran the PCR with 60 Vbeta and 13 Jbeta primers. Here immunoSEQ multiplex PCR was the method, and the copy in TCRdb shows in-frame clones only, minus some. The table gives 150,000 to 200,000 clones; the top ten clones make up 1.3% of it. V dropped 5 bases and J dropped 5; count of bases not matched to a gene: 9. The CDR3 is 16 residues long. Germline CDR1 SGHTA, CDR2 FQGNSA. Regarding this clone: The antigen is not known.

This sequence joins TRBV7-2 and TRBJ2-1; 10 nucleotides agree with TRBD1. The sequenced sample consisted of PBMCs. This receptor was identified in a woman in her sixties in good health and CMV-seronegative. The CDR3, as DNA: TGTGCCAGCAGCACCCCGTCGGGACAGGGGAACAATGAGCAGTTCTTC. Translated, it gives CASSTPSGQGNNEQFF. The full variable domain, rest sourced from reference TRBV7-2 and TRBJ2-1, is GAGVSQSPSNKVTEKGKDVELRCDPISGHTALYWYRQSLGQGLEFLIYFQGNSAPDKSGLPSDRFSAERTGGSVSTLTIQRTQQEDSAVYLCASSTPSGQGNNEQFFGPGTRLTVL.